This paragraph reports one TCR beta chain. Produced via immunoSEQ multiplex PCR; TCRdb's table is partial and in-frame only. Among about 110,000 clones listed, roughly nine tenths were seen once. Germline CDR1 is SGHTA and CDR2 is FQGTGA. Trimming removed 5 bases at V and 4 bases at J, with 13 bases between. The length of the CDR3 is 14 residues. This sample is drawn from a study of OX40 agonist ivuxolimab in advanced cancers. Source: CD4+ or CD8+ T cells sorted from blood, taken in a trial of the OX40 agonist ivuxolimab. This receptor was obtained from an adult with an advanced solid tumor such as melanoma, head and neck, liver or kidney cancer. The chain links TRBV7-3 to TRBJ2-3; D is perhaps TRBD2 (6 bases). CDR3 loop: CASSREGTADTQYF. The CDR3 DNA reads TGTGCCAGCAGCCGAGAAGGGACTGCAGATACGCAGTATTTT. Drawing the rest from reference TRBV7-3 and TRBJ2-3, the complete variable domain is GAGVSQTPSNKVTEKGKYVELRCDPISGHTALYWYRQSLGQGPEFLIYFQGTGAADDSGLPNDRFFAVRPEGSVSTLKIQRTERGDSAVYLCASSREGTADTQYFGPGTRLTVL.